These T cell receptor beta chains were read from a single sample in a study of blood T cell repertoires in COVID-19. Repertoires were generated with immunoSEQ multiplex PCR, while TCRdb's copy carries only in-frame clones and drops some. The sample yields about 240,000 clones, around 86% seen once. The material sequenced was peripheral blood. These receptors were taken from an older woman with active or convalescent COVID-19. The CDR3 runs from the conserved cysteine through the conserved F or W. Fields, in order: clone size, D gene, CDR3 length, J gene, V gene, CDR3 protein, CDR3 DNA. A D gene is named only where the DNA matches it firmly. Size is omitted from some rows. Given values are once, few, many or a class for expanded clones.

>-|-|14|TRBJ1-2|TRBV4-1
CASSQGGGIYGYTF
TGCGCCAGCAGCCAGGGAGGGGGGATCTATGGCTACACCTTC
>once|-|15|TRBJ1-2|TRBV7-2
CASSLEGHRGYGYTF
TGTGCCAGCAGCTTAGAAGGACACCGAGGCTATGGCTACACCTTC
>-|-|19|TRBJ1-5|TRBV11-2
CASSLRGGTLKDINQPQHF
TGTGCCAGCAGCTTACGGGGGGGTACCCTGAAAGATATCAATCAGCCCCAGCATTTT
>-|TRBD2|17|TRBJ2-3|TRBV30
CAWSQGLAGGRGDTQYF
TGTGCCTGGAGCCAGGGACTAGCGGGGGGGCGGGGAGATACGCAGTATTTT
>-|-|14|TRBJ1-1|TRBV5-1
CASSQTGLNTEAFF
TGCGCCAGCAGCCAGACGGGTTTGAACACTGAAGCTTTCTTT
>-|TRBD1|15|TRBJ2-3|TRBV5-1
CASSPYRGLWDTQYF
TGCGCCAGCAGCCCTTACAGGGGGCTTTGGGATACGCAGTATTTT
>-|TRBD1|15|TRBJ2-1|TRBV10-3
CAISVVGQGFNEQFF
TGTGCCATCAGTGTTGTCGGACAGGGTTTCAATGAGCAGTTCTTC
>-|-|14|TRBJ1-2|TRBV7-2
CASSPGGGAEGYTF
TGTGCCAGCAGCCCGGGTGGGGGGGCTGAGGGCTACACCTTC
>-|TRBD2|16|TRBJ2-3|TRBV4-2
CASSQGLAGGLDTQYF
TGTGCCAGCAGCCAGGGACTAGCGGGGGGGCTAGATACGCAGTATTTT
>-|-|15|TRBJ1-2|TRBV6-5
CASSLGTPANYGYTF
TGTGCCAGCAGCCTCGGGACACCTGCTAACTATGGCTACACCTTC
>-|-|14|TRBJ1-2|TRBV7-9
CASSPLAYNYGYTF
TGTGCCAGCAGCCCTCTAGCTTATAACTATGGCTACACCTTC
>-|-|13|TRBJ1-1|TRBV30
CAWSRQEATEAFF
TGTGCCTGGAGTCGGCAGGAGGCCACTGAAGCTTTCTTT
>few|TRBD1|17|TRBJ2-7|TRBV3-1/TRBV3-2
CASSQLYRPDRGYEQYF
TGTGCCAGCAGCCAACTTTATCGCCCGGACAGGGGCTACGAGCAGTACTTC
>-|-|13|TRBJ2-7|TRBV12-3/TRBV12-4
CASSLVALYEQYF
TGTGCCAGCAGTTTAGTAGCCCTCTACGAGCAGTACTTC
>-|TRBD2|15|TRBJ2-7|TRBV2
CAVIGTSGPPIEQYF
TGTGCCGTAATCGGGACTAGCGGGCCGCCAATCGAGCAGTACTTC
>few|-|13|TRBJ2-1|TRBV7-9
CASSLGLHNEQFF
TGTGCCAGCAGCTTAGGGCTTCACAATGAGCAGTTCTTC
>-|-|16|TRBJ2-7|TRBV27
CASSLSVTSSGYEQYF
TGTGCCAGCAGTTTATCAGTGACGTCCTCGGGCTACGAGCAGTACTTC
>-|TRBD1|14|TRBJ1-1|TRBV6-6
CASSYSGQGVEAFF
TGTGCCAGCAGTTACTCGGGGCAGGGGGTAGAAGCTTTCTTT
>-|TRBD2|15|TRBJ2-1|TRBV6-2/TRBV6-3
CASSYGAGVYNEQFF
TGTGCCAGCAGTTACGGAGCGGGGGTCTACAATGAGCAGTTCTTC
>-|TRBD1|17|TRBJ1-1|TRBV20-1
CSASYGTGSFMNTEAFF
TGCAGTGCTAGTTATGGGACAGGCTCTTTTATGAACACTGAAGCTTTCTTT
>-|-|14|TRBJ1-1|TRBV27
CASSARTDNTEAFF
TGTGCCAGCAGTGCCCGGACAGATAACACTGAAGCTTTCTTT
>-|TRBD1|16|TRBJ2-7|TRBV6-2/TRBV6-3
CASSYSKGQGDYEQYF
TGTGCCAGCAGTTACTCGAAGGGACAGGGAGACTACGAGCAGTACTTC
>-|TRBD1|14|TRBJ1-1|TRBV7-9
CASSLRGPSLEAFF
TGTGCCAGCAGCTTAAGGGGGCCCTCCCTTGAAGCTTTCTTT
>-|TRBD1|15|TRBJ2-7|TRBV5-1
CASSAGQGRTYEQYF
TGCGCCAGCAGCGCAGGACAGGGTAGGACCTACGAGCAGTACTTC
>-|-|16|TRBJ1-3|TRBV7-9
CASSTRIPGGRNTIYF
TGTGCCAGCAGCACGCGAATTCCGGGGGGCAGAAACACCATATATTTT
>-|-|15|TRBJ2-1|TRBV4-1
CASSQVGRSYNEQFF
TGCGCCAGCAGCCAAGTTGGCAGGTCCTACAATGAGCAGTTCTTC
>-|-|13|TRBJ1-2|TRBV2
CASSVGHNYGYTF
TGTGCCAGCAGTGTGGGACACAACTATGGCTACACCTTC